Listed below are T cell receptor beta chains from one sample, sequenced in a study of blood T cell repertoires in COVID-19. Assay used: immunoSEQ multiplex PCR; TCRdb lists only in-frame clones, some missing. The table lists just over 650,000 clones, about nine tenths of them singletons. The sequenced sample was peripheral blood. These TCRs come from a woman aged 18-29 years with acute or convalescent COVID-19. Each CDR3 is given with its conserved first and last residue. Fields, in order: J gene, clone size, D gene, V gene, CDR3 DNA, CDR3 protein. D genes are given only for firm matches. Size is stated for part of the rows, as once, few or many counts, or as a class when the clone is expanded.

>TRBJ1-1|-|TRBD1|TRBV6-5
TGTGCCAGCAGTTACTCGTTTGGCAGGGGGTATGAAGCTTTCTTT
CASSYSFGRGYEAFF
>TRBJ1-1|-|-|TRBV21-1
TGTGCCAGCAGCTACCTCCGGGGTACCAACACTGAAGCTTTCTTT
CASSYLRGTNTEAFF
>TRBJ2-1|-|TRBD2|TRBV5-1
TGCGCCAGCAGCTTGGGAAGCAGGGAGGGTAATGAGCAGTTCTTC
CASSLGSREGNEQFF
>TRBJ2-2|-|TRBD1|TRBV6-2/TRBV6-3
TGTGCCAGCAGCCGGGACAGAAGCACCGGGGAGCTGTTTTTT
CASSRDRSTGELFF
>TRBJ1-4|once|-|TRBV12-3/TRBV12-4
TGTGCCACCCGGGGGGCTGAAAAACTGTTTTTT
CATRGAEKLFF
>TRBJ2-3|-|-|TRBV30
TGTGCCTGGAGGTGGTCTACTAGCACAGATACGCAGTATTTT
CAWRWSTSTDTQYF
>TRBJ2-6|once|-|TRBV29-1
TGCAGCGTCACAGCCTCTGGGGCCAACGTCCTGACTTTC
CSVTASGANVLTF
>TRBJ2-5|-|-|TRBV4-2
TGTGCCAGCAGCCAGCCGTTCGGGGTCGAAGAGACCCAGTACTTC
CASSQPFGVEETQYF
>TRBJ2-3|-|-|TRBV4-1
TGCGCCAGCAAAGAGGCAGGGTCTAGCACAGATACGCAGTATTTT
CASKEAGSSTDTQYF
>TRBJ1-2|-|-|TRBV7-9
TGTGCCAGCAGCTTAGGCCTAGACAGGCCCTATGGCTACACCTTC
CASSLGLDRPYGYTF
>TRBJ2-1|-|TRBD1|TRBV24-1
TGTGCCACCAGTGAGGGGCACAGGGGGACTTACAATGAGCAGTTCTTC
CATSEGHRGTYNEQFF